The sequence of this TCR beta chain was determined in a study of graft-versus-host responses after intestinal transplantation. Study summary: Recipients across the board were started on anti-thymocyte globulin induction, then kept on tacrolimus and steroids for two to three years.

In its sample, this clone was seen a few times. Researchers processed graft tissue to release intraepithelial and lamina propria lymphocytes. Using immunoSEQ multiplex PCR, the repertoire was profiled, and TCRdb retains in-frame clones only, with some absent. The repertoire holds under 7,500 clones, with approximately 83% as singletons. The CDR3 totals 12 residues. Trimming took 8 bases from V and 7 from J, leaving 11 bases between them. Germline CDR1 and CDR2: MNHEY and SMNVEV (reference sequence). This specimen consisted of ileum tissue, obtained just under 310 days after intestinal transplant. V gene TRBV27 combines with J gene TRBJ2-2, with D perhaps matching TRBD2 (5 bases). This clonotype was sampled from a human patient who received an intestinal transplant, so some T cells may come from the graft donor. In DNA, the CDR3 is TGTGCCAGCCCCTCCGGGGACGGGGAGCTGTTTTTT. This sequence encodes CASPSGDGELFF.